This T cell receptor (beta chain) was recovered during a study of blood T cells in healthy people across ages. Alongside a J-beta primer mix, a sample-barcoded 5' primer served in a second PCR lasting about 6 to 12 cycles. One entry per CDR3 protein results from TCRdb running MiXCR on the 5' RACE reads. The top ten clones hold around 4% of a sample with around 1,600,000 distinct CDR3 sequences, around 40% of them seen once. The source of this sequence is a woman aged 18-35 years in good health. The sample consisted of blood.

CDR3 sequence (DNA): TGCAGCGTTGCGAGCGGGGACTACGAGCAGTACTTC. Protein: CSVASGDYEQYF. The gene calls are TRBV29-1 and TRBJ2-7, with 7 bases aligning to TRBD2. Germline V gives CDR1 SQVTM, CDR2 ANQGSEA. With V trimmed by 4 bases and J by 3 bases, 3 bases remained unmatched. The CDR3 covers 12 residues.